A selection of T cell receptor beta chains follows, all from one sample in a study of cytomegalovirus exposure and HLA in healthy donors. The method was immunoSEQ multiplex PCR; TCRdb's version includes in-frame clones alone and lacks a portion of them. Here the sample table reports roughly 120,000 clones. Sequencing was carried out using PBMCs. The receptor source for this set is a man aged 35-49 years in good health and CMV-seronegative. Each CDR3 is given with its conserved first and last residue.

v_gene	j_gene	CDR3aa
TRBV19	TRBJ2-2	CASKVQGVPTGELFF
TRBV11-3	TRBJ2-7	CASSFRGTSGSYEQYF
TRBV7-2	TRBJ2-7	CASSLWASYEQYF
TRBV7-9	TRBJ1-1	CASSPRTGGNTEAFF
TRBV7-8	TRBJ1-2	CASSPDRADYGYTF
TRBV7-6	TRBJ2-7	CASRKDRGHEQYF
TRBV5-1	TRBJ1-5	CASSLGTGGDRPQHF
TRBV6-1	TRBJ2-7	CASRRDRGYEQYF
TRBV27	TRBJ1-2	CASSPNPPTGAFGGYTF
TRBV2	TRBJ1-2	CASSLGQGAGGYTF
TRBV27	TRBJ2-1	CASWSGRPYNEQFF
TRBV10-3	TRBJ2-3	CAISDSRLAGGSDTQYF